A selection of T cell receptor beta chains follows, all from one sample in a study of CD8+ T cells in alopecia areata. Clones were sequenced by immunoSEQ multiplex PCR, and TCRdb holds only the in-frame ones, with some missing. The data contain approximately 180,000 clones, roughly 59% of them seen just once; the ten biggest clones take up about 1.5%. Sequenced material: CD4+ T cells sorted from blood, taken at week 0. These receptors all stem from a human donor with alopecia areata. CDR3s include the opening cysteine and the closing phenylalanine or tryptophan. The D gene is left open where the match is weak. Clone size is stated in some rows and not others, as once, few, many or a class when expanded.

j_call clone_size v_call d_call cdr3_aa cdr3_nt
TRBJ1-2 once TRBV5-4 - CASSPSGRNYGYTF TGTGCCAGCAGCCCCTCGGGACGGAACTATGGCTACACCTTC
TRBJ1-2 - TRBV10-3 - CAISESLPGYTF TGTGCCATCAGTGAGTCTTTACCAGGCTACACCTTC
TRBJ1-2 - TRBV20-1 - CSAAALYGYTF TGCAGTGCTGCGGCACTTTATGGCTACACCTTC
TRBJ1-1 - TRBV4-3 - CASSQARASGAFF TGCGCCAGCAGCCAAGCAAGGGCCTCGGGAGCTTTCTTT
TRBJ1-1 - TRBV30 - CAWSPPAGVEAFF TGTGCCTGGAGTCCCCCTGCGGGGGTTGAAGCTTTCTTT
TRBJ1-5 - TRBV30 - CAWSVDLQPQHF TGTGCCTGGAGTGTAGATCTTCAGCCCCAGCATTTT
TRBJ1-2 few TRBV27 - CASSPGGTPYGYTF TGTGCCAGCAGCCCGGGGGGGACCCCTTATGGCTACACCTTC
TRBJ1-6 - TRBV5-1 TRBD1 CASNLDRVDNSPLHF TGCGCCAGCAACCTCGACAGGGTCGATAATTCACCCCTCCACTTT
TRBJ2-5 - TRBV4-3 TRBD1 CASSLDRGKTQYF TGCGCCAGCAGCCTCGACAGGGGCAAGACCCAGTACTTC
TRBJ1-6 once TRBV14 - CASSQMSGSPLHF TGTGCCAGCAGCCAAATGTCAGGTTCACCCCTCCACTTT
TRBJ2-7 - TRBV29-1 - CSVGTVLTYEQYF TGCAGCGTTGGGACAGTGCTAACCTACGAGCAGTACTTC
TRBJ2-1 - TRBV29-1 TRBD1 CSVEEWRQGMHEQFF TGCAGCGTTGAAGAGTGGAGACAGGGAATGCATGAGCAGTTCTTC
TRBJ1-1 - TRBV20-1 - CSPGGTEAFF TGCAGTCCGGGTGGCACTGAAGCTTTCTTT
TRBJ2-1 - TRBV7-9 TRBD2 CASSLAHTSGGADEQFF TGTGCCAGCAGCTTAGCCCACACTAGCGGGGGGGCGGATGAGCAGTTCTTC